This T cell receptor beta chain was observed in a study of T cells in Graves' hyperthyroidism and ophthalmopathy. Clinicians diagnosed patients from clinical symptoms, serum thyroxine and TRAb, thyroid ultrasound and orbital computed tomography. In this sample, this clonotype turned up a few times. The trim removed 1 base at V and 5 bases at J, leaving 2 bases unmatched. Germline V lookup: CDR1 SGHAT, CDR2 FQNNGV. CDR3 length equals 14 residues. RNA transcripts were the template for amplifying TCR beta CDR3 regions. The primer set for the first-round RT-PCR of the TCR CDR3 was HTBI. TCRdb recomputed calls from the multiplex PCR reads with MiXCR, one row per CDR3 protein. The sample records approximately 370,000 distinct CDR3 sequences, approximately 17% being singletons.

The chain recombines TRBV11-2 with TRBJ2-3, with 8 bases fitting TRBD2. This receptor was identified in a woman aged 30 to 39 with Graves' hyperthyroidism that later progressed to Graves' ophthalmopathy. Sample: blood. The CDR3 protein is CASSLAGGRDTQYF. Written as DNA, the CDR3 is TGTGCCAGCAGCTTAGCGGGGGGGAGAGATACGCAGTATTTT.